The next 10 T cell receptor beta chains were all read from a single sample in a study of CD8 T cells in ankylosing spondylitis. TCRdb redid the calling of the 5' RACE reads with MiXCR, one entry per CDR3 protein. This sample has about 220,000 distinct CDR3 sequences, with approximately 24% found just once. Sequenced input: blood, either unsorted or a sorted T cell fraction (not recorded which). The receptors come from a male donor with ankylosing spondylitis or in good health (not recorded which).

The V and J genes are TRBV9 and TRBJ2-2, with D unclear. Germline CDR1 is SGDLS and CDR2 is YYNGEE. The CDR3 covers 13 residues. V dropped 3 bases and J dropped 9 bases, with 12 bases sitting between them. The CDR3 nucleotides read TGTGCCAGCAGCGGAATACTTCGACGGGAGCTGTTTTTT. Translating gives CASSGILRRELFF.

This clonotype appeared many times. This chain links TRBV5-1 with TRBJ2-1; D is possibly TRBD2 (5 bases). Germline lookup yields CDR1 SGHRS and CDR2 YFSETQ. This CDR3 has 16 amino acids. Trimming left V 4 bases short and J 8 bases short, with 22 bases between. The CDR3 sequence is CASSIRGNGMGDEQFF. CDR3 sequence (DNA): TGCGCCAGCAGCATACGTGGCAATGGCATGGGAGATGAGCAGTTCTTC.

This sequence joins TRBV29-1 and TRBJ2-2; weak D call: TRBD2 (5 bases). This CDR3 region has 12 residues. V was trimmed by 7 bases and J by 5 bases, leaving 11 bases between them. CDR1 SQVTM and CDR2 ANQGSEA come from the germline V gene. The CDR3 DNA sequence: TGCAGCGGAAACGGACTTACCGGGGAGCTGTTTTTT. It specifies CSGNGLTGELFF.

The CDR3 nucleotides read TGCAGTGCTAGAGATCTGCGGGGTTCAGAGACCCAGTACTTC. This translates into CSARDLRGSETQYF. The chain is built from TRBV20-1 and TRBJ2-5, with D perhaps matching TRBD2 (6 bases). The CDR3 sequence is 14 residues long. In germline, CDR1 is DFQATT, CDR2 SNEGSKA (reference sequence). V was pared by 0 bases and J by 4 bases, with 12 bases between.

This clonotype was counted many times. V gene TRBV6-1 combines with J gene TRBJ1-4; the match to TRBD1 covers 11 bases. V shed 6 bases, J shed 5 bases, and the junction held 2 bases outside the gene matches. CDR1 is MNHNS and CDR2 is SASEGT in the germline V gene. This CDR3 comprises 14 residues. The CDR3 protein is CASRRTGGNEKLFF. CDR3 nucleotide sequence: TGTGCCAGCAGGCGGACAGGGGGCAATGAAAAACTGTTTTTT.

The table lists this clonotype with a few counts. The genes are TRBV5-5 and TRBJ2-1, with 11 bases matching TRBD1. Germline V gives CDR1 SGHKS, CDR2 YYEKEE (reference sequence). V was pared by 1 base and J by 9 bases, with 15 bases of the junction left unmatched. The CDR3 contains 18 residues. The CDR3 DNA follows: TGTGCCAGCAGCTTGTTGTTATCAGGACAGGGGGCGCGTAGTGAGCAGTTCTTC. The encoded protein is CASSLLLSGQGARSEQFF.

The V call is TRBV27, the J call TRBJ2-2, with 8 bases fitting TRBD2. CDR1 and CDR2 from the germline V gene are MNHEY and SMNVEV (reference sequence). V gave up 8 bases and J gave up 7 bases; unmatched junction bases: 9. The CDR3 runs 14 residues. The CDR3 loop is CASPFGRAGGELFF. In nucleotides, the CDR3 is TGTGCCAGCCCGTTCGGGAGGGCCGGCGGGGAGCTGTTTTTT.

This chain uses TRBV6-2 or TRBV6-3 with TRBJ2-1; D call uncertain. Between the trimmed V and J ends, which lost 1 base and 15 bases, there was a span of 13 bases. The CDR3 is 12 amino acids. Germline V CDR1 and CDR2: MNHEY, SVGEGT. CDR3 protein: CASSYYPRARFF. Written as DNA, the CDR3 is TGTGCCAGCAGTTACTATCCGCGCGCGCGGTTCTTC.

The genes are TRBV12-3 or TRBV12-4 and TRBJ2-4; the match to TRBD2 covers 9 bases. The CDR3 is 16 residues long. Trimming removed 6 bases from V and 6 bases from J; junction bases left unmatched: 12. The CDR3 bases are TGTGCCAGCAGACTAGCGGGTCGAGGTGACGGAAACATTCAGTACTTC. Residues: CASRLAGRGDGNIQYF.

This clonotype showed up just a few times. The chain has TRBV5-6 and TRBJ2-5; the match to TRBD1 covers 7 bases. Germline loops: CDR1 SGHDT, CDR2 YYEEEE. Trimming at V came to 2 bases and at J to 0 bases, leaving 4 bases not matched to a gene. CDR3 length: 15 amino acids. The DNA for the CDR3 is TGTGCCAGCAGCTTCGGGACAGTAAACCAAGAGACCCAGTACTTC. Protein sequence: CASSFGTVNQETQYF.